This T cell receptor beta chain is drawn from a study of tumor-infiltrating lymphocytes in oesophageal squamous cell carcinoma. TCRdb re-called the PCR reads with MiXCR, one entry per CDR3 protein. The sample carries about 18,000 distinct CDR3 sequences, approximately 46% recorded once. CDR3 length: 16 amino acids. Germline CDR1 and CDR2: MNHNY and SVGAGI (reference sequence). With regard to this clonotype: An end of the junction differs from the germline gene, which may be a read error.

This receptor was taken from a female donor with esophageal squamous cell carcinoma. The specimen sequenced was normal esophageal tissue next to the tumor. This chain joins TRBV6-6 and TRBJ1-1, with TRBD1 as a possible D gene (5 bases). The J call is uncertain, as TRBJ1-6 better fits the DNA end. The CDR3 DNA sequence: TGTGCCAGCAGTGGCGCCGGGGAGGCAGGGAATTCCCCCCTCCACTTT. Protein sequence: CASSGAGEAGNSPLHF.